The clone carrying this T cell receptor beta chain was seen only a few times. What it binds is not known. V lost 4 bases to trimming and J lost 7 bases; unmatched junction nucleotides: 10. Per the germline V gene, CDR1 is SGHRS and CDR2 is YFSETQ. There are 14 residues in the CDR3. The sample is drawn from a study of T cell repertoires in cytomegalovirus infection. Study at large: From public TCR beta signatures came an indication of both CMV infection and matching HLA type.

Regarding the study as a whole: The ex vivo response was dominated by HLA-C-restricted CMV-specific TCR beta clonotypes. Cumulative frequency (of public TCR beta family members) identified carriers of CMV plus the relevant HLA.

TCRdb recomputed calls from the reads with MiXCR, one row per CDR3 protein. The sample contains a few hundred thousand distinct CDR3 sequences, around 18% of which appear only once. The sequence came from a human donor in good health (CMV status not recorded). Some clones in this sample may be carry-over from other donors' samples. V is TRBV5-1 and J is TRBJ1-1; 7 bases match TRBD1. Sequencing was carried out using PBMCs. The CDR3 DNA sequence: TGCGCCAGCAGCCCCGGGACAGACGGCAATGAAGCTTTCTTT. Its protein product is CASSPGTDGNEAFF.